These 28 T cell receptor beta chains share one sample of origin, sequenced in a study of blood T cell repertoires in COVID-19. Using immunoSEQ multiplex PCR, the repertoire was profiled, and TCRdb retains in-frame clones only, with some absent. Among approximately 200,000 clones listed, around 90% were seen once. The sequencing sample was made of peripheral blood. These TCRs come from a young man with active or convalescent COVID-19.

This chain uses TRBV3-1 (or the pseudogene TRBV3-2) with TRBJ2-2, with a tentative D call TRBD2 (5 bases). Trimming took off 0 bases at V and 13 bases at J, with 12 bases between the two ends. The CDR3 is 13 amino acids. Per germline, CDR1 LGHDT and CDR2 YNNKEL (reference sequence). CDR3 region: CASSQDRAGWLFF. The CDR3 nucleotides are TGTGCCAGCAGCCAAGATAGGGCGGGCTGGCTGTTTTTT.

This clone was counted a single time. The J gene is TRBJ2-7, the V gene TRBV6-1; TRBD1 might be the D (5 bases). The CDR3 is 14 amino acids. The V end lost 2 bases, the J end lost 2 bases, and 10 bases lay between the germline ends. From germline, CDR1 is MNHNS and CDR2 SASEGT. The DNA for the CDR3 is TGTGCCAGCAGTGAAATAGACAGAGCCTACGAGCAGTACTTC. Its translation: CASSEIDRAYEQYF.

The chain combines TRBV19 with TRBJ2-1; D may be TRBD1 (6 bases). This CDR3 is 18 amino acids long. V lost 5 bases and J 4 bases, leaving 24 bases between the germline ends. CDR1 and CDR2 (germline): LNHDA, SQIVND (reference sequence). CDR3 coding DNA: TGTGCCAGTAGTGGGGACCCTCAGGGGCATGGAGCTTACAATGAGCAGTTCTTC. Its protein product is CASSGDPQGHGAYNEQFF.

The chain links TRBV9 to TRBJ1-4, with TRBD1 identical over 8 bases. The trim removed 6 bases at V and 5 bases at J, leaving 9 bases unmatched. Germline V gene data show CDR1 as SGDLS and CDR2 as YYNGEE. The CDR3 runs 15 residues. The CDR3 nucleotides are TGTGCCAGCACCAAATCCGGGACAGGAAATGAAAAACTGTTTTTT. This gives the protein CASTKSGTGNEKLFF.

The chain employs TRBV5-1 and TRBJ2-3; TRBD1 aligns across 7 bases. This CDR3 has 15 residues. Looked up from germline, CDR1 is SGHRS and CDR2 is YFSETQ. The V segment lost 0 bases and the J segment 1 base; nucleotides outside the gene matches: 2. CDR3: CASSLGQGGTDTQYF. Written as DNA, the CDR3 is TGCGCCAGCAGCTTGGGGCAGGGGGGCACAGATACGCAGTATTTT. Full variable domain (missing parts from reference TRBV5-1 and TRBJ2-3): KAGVTQTPRYLIKTRGQQVTLSCSPISGHRSVSWYQQTPGQGLQFLFEYFSETQRNKGNFPGRFSGRQFSNSRSEMNVSTLELGDSALYLCASSLGQGGTDTQYFGPGTRLTVL.

The chain is built from TRBV14 and TRBJ1-1; possibly TRBD1 for D (5 bases). CDR1 and CDR2 from the germline V gene are SGHDN and FVKESK. This CDR3 region has 14 residues. The ends were cut back, 0 bases at V and 7 bases at J, with 12 bases in the middle. The CDR3 region is CASSQDAGLGEAFF. The CDR3 nucleotides read TGTGCCAGCAGCCAAGACGCAGGGTTAGGTGAAGCTTTCTTT.

The chain uses TRBV11-3 and TRBJ2-1; 8 bases align to TRBD2. The CDR3 runs 15 residues. The V segment lost 3 bases and the J segment 6 bases; nucleotides outside the gene matches: 7. Germline V gene lookup returns CDR1 SGHNT and CDR2 YENEEA. The CDR3 loop reads CASSLSSGSSNEQFF. The DNA for the CDR3 is TGTGCCAGCAGCTTGTCAAGCGGGAGCTCCAATGAGCAGTTCTTC.

The V gene is TRBV4-2, the J gene TRBJ2-7; 8 bases are a match to TRBD2. The CDR3 covers 14 residues. Germline loops: CDR1 LGHNA, CDR2 YNFKEQ. Trimming at V came to 7 bases and at J to 0 bases, leaving 5 bases not matched to a gene. CDR3 sequence: CASTSSGSSYEQYF. The CDR3 DNA is TGTGCCAGCACTTCCAGCGGGAGCTCCTACGAGCAGTACTTC.

In this sample, this clone turned up once. The chain combines TRBV25-1 with TRBJ2-1; TRBD1 matches 9 bases. CDR3 length: 17 amino acids. The J segment lost 4 bases and the V segment lost 3 bases, leaving 10 bases of the junction unmatched. CDR1 and CDR2 from the germline V gene are MGHDK and SYGVNS. CDR3: CASSDDRGSKKYNEQFF. The CDR3 coding sequence is TGTGCCAGCAGTGACGACAGGGGGTCCAAAAAGTACAATGAGCAGTTCTTC.

The chain carries TRBV14 and TRBJ1-2, with 10 positions matching TRBD1. In germline, CDR1 is SGHDN, CDR2 FVKESK. The CDR3 is 13 amino acids. Trimming removed 4 bases from V and 8 bases from J; junction bases left unmatched: 4. The CDR3 nucleotides are TGTGCCAGCAGCCCGCGGACAGGGGGAGGCTACACCTTC. Translating gives CASSPRTGGGYTF.

This clone was seen a single time. This chain joins TRBV29-1 and TRBJ1-2; D not certain. The CDR3 is made up of 15 amino acids. Germline V CDR1 and CDR2: SQVTM, ANQGSEA. Trimming removed 6 bases from V and 6 bases from J, with 23 bases in between. CDR3 amino acids: CSVTTGISTTDGYTF. The DNA for the CDR3 is TGCAGCGTGACCACCGGGATATCGACGACCGATGGCTACACCTTC.

The chain has TRBV9 and TRBJ1-1, with 9 positions matching TRBD1. This CDR3 has 16 amino acids. Looked up from germline, CDR1 is SGDLS and CDR2 is YYNGEE. The V segment lost 4 bases and the J segment 5 bases; nucleotides outside the gene matches: 12. Here the CDR3 DNA reads TGTGCCAGCAGCACAAGGGGGGACAGGGCGGATACTGAAGCTTTCTTT. Protein: CASSTRGDRADTEAFF.

As regards this clone: One end of the junction is discordant with germline, which a read error may explain. The chain couples TRBV7-7 to TRBJ2-1; tentative D call: TRBD1 (5 bases). The CDR3 totals 15 residues. Looked up from germline, CDR1 is SSHAT and CDR2 is FNYEAQ (reference sequence). CDR3: CASSLDRAGHNEQFF. The CDR3 nucleotides are TGTGCTAGCAGCTTAGATCGGGCAGGGCATAATGAGCAGTTCTTC.

This clone was seen a handful of times. The chain employs TRBV9 and TRBJ2-2, with D possibly matching TRBD1 (6 bases). Trimming took 4 bases from V and 6 from J, leaving 13 bases between them. Germline values: CDR1 SGDLS, CDR2 YYNGEE. The length of the CDR3 is 14 residues. The CDR3 coding sequence is TGTGCCAGCAGCCTCAAACAGGGCCCCGGGGAGCTGTTTTTT. It is translated as CASSLKQGPGELFF. The full variable domain, its missing parts supplied by reference TRBV9 and TRBJ2-2, is DSGVTQTPKHLITATGQRVTLRCSPRSGDLSVYWYQQSLDQGLQFLIQYYNGEERAKGNILERFSAQQFPDLHSELNLSSLELGDSALYFCASSLKQGPGELFFGEGSRLTVL.

There are a few counts of this clone. J is TRBJ2-5 and V is TRBV7-2; the match to TRBD1 covers 7 bases. Germline CDR1 is SGHTA and CDR2 is FQGNSA. V trimming: 5 bases; J trimming: 3 bases; junction bases outside the gene matches: 18. There are 18 residues in the CDR3. Here the CDR3 DNA reads TGTGCCAGCAGCCCCAGGGGGTTTAACCCTACCTTGAAAGAGACCCAGTACTTC. Encoded protein: CASSPRGFNPTLKETQYF.

The chain has TRBV10-3 and TRBJ2-7, with D perhaps matching TRBD1 (6 bases). Germline CDR1 ENHRY, CDR2 SYGVKD. CDR3 length equals 13 residues. Deletions cut 10 bases from V and 2 bases from J, with 15 bases between. CDR3 sequence reads: CASRTEITYEQYF. As DNA, the CDR3 is TGTGCCAGCAGGACAGAAATTACCTACGAGCAGTACTTC.

The chain employs TRBV2 and TRBJ2-3, with 13 bases aligning to TRBD2. Germline lookup yields CDR1 SNHLY and CDR2 FYNNEI. Unmatched junction bases numbered 0, after V lost 9 bases and J lost 0 bases. The CDR3 is 14 amino acids. The CDR3, as DNA: TGTGCCAGGGGACTAGCGGGGAGCACAGATACGCAGTATTTT. This gives the protein CARGLAGSTDTQYF. The whole variable domain, filled in from reference TRBV2 and TRBJ2-3, reads EPEVTQTPSHQVTQMGQEVILRCVPISNHLYFYWYRQILGQKVEFLVSFYNNEISEKSEIFDDQFSVERPDGSNFTLKIRSTKLEDSAMYFCARGLAGSTDTQYFGPGTRLTVL.

The CDR3 protein is CASSSPGQGGDTQYF. DNA for the CDR3: TGTGCCAGCAGCTCCCCGGGACAGGGCGGAGATACGCAGTATTTT. The chain has TRBV11-3 and TRBJ2-3; 9 positions agree with TRBD1. The CDR3 runs 15 residues. CDR1 and CDR2 (germline): SGHNT, YENEEA. V lost 4 bases, J lost 5 bases, and 7 bases stayed unmatched.

This clone was recorded once. The chain employs TRBV9 and TRBJ1-1; the D is unclear. Germline-derived CDR1 and CDR2 are SGDLS and YYNGEE. Trimming took off 0 bases at V and 1 base at J, with 13 bases between the two ends. The CDR3 runs 16 residues. CDR3 DNA sequence: TGTGCCAGCAGCGTAGGGGTAGACATGACGAACACTGAAGCTTTCTTT. Protein product: CASSVGVDMTNTEAFF.

This clone was picked up one time. The V and J genes are TRBV19 and TRBJ2-2, with D uncertain. The germline gives CDR1 LNHDA, CDR2 SQIVND (reference sequence). V was pared by 3 bases and J by 5 bases, with 4 bases between. The CDR3 loop spans 12 amino acids. DNA for the CDR3: TGTGCCAGTAGTATCTTTACCGGGGAGCTGTTTTTT. This sequence encodes CASSIFTGELFF.

This clone was detected once. V usage is TRBV5-4 and J usage is TRBJ2-1, with 8 bases matching TRBD1. The CDR3 is made up of 14 amino acids. The germline V gene encodes CDR1 SGHNT and CDR2 YYREEE (reference sequence). J was trimmed by 7 bases and V by 2 bases; bases with no gene match: 5. CDR3 in amino acids: CASSFGQGGNEQFF. CDR3 coding DNA: TGTGCCAGCAGCTTCGGACAGGGCGGGAATGAGCAGTTCTTC.

The rearrangement uses TRBV14 and TRBJ1-1; D ambiguous. Germline CDR1 reads SGHDN; CDR2 reads FVKESK. Trimming removed 1 base from V and 4 bases from J, with 7 bases in between. This CDR3 has 13 residues. CDR3 amino acids: CASSQGEVTEAFF. CDR3 sequence (DNA): TGTGCCAGCAGCCAAGGGGAGGTCACTGAAGCTTTCTTT. The variable domain in full, completed from reference TRBV14 and TRBJ1-1, reads EAGVTQFPSHSVIEKGQTVTLRCDPISGHDNLYWYRRVMGKEIKFLLHFVKESKQDESGMPNNRFLAERTGGTYSTLKVQPAELEDSGVYFCASSQGEVTEAFFGQGTRLTVV.

This chain links TRBV27 with TRBJ1-4; TRBD1 might be the D (5 bases). The V end lost 6 bases, the J end lost 8 bases, and 10 bases lay between the germline ends. CDR1 MNHEY and CDR2 SMNVEV come from the germline V gene (reference sequence). CDR3 length: 12 amino acids. In DNA, the CDR3 is TGTGCCAGCAGATGGGGGGAGGAAAAACTGTTTTTT. As protein: CASRWGEEKLFF.

This chain joins TRBV19 and TRBJ1-1; D gene ambiguous. The CDR3 consists of 13 residues. CDR1 and CDR2 from the germline V gene are LNHDA and SQIVND (reference sequence). Trimming took off 3 bases at V and 4 bases at J, with 9 bases between the two ends. The CDR3 nucleotides read TGTGCCAGTAGTATGGAGGGCTTCACTGAAGCTTTCTTT. As protein: CASSMEGFTEAFF.

This clone was recorded only once. The V call is TRBV7-9, the J call TRBJ2-7; a weak D match, TRBD1 (6 bases). V was clipped by 3 bases and J by 3 bases, with 12 bases between them. Germline CDR1 is SEHNR and CDR2 is FQNEAQ (reference sequence). CDR3 length: 14 amino acids. CDR3 amino acids: CASSFSQGIYEQYF. CDR3 DNA sequence: TGTGCCAGCAGCTTTAGTCAGGGGATCTACGAGCAGTACTTC.

The rearrangement uses TRBV2 and TRBJ2-1, with D unclear. The germline gives CDR1 SNHLY, CDR2 FYNNEI. V lost 4 bases and J lost 7, with 14 bases in between. The CDR3 has 14 residues. The CDR3 DNA sequence: TGTGCCAGCAGTGGGGTCTACAGAACAAATGAGCAGTTCTTC. It codes for CASSGVYRTNEQFF. The full variable domain, completed using reference TRBV2 and TRBJ2-1, is EPEVTQTPSHQVTQMGQEVILRCVPISNHLYFYWYRQILGQKVEFLVSFYNNEISEKSEIFDDQFSVERPDGSNFTLKIRSTKLEDSAMYFCASSGVYRTNEQFFGPGTRLTVL.

The rearrangement joins TRBV14 to TRBJ1-2; D call uncertain. Germline V CDR1 and CDR2: SGHDN, FVKESK. This CDR3 spans 13 amino acids. V was cut by 0 bases and J by 5 bases, with 7 bases left in between. CDR3: CASSQDVRYGYTF. The CDR3, as DNA: TGTGCCAGCAGCCAAGATGTTCGGTATGGCTACACCTTC.

The gene calls are TRBV27 and TRBJ1-4; 10 bases line up with TRBD1. CDR3 length: 14 residues. Trimming cost V 6 bases and J 7 bases; bases outside gene matches: 5. Germline-derived CDR1 and CDR2 are MNHEY and SMNVEV (reference sequence). As DNA, the CDR3 is TGTGCCAGCAGCCCCGGGACAGGGGCTGAAAAACTGTTTTTT. Protein product: CASSPGTGAEKLFF.